The 22 T cell receptor beta chains below all came from one sample that was sequenced in a study of blood T cell repertoires in COVID-19. Here immunoSEQ multiplex PCR was the method, and the copy in TCRdb shows in-frame clones only, minus some. The profile covers fewer than 400,000 clones, with around 90% appearing a single time and over 4% taken by the ten largest. The sample consisted of PBMCs or T cells enriched from blood (not recorded which). The receptors derive from a man in his 60s who had recovered from COVID-19.

The chain uses TRBV4-2 and TRBJ2-3, with 7 bases fitting TRBD2. Looked up from germline, CDR1 is LGHNA and CDR2 is YNFKEQ. This CDR3 region has 17 residues. The V and J ends lost 0 bases and 1 base, in that order; junction bases with no gene match: 7. CDR3 nucleotides: TGTGCCAGCAGCCAAGATCCCGCGCTAGCGGGCACAGATACGCAGTATTTT. It yields the protein CASSQDPALAGTDTQYF.

The chain combines TRBV28 with TRBJ1-3; 10 positions match TRBD1. Germline V gene sequence: CDR1 MDHEN, CDR2 SYDVKM. Germline trimming cut 4 bases from V and 8 bases from J; bases unmatched to any gene: 8. This CDR3 is 15 amino acids long. Written as DNA, the CDR3 is TGTGCCAGCAGTTACGACAGGGGGCTGAGGGACACCATATATTTT. Its protein product is CASSYDRGLRDTIYF.

This clone was recorded once. At the DNA level, this CDR3 is encoded by other sequences in the same sample as well. The V call is TRBV18, the J call TRBJ2-1; D uncertain. In germline, CDR1 is KGHSH, CDR2 LQKENI. The CDR3 totals 14 residues. Between the trimmed V and J ends, which lost 3 bases and 4 bases, there was a span of 10 bases. For the CDR3, the DNA is TGTGCCAGCTCACCGACGGGTTCATACAATGAGCAGTTCTTC. Its translation: CASSPTGSYNEQFF.

The CDR3 nucleotides read TGTGCCAGCAGGCACGGGACAGGGGATTTCTACGAGCAGTACTTC. It encodes CASRHGTGDFYEQYF. This chain links TRBV27 with TRBJ2-7, with TRBD1 matching 10 bases. CDR1 MNHEY and CDR2 SMNVEV come from the germline V gene (reference sequence). Trimming took 6 bases from V and 3 from J; bases not matched to a gene: 8. This CDR3 is 15 amino acids long.

The chain uses TRBV3-1 (or the pseudogene TRBV3-2) and TRBJ2-5, with 7 bases identical to TRBD1. The CDR3 sequence is 16 residues long. Germline V gene sequence: CDR1 LGHDT, CDR2 YNNKEL (reference sequence). The V segment lost 3 bases and the J segment 9 bases; nucleotides outside the gene matches: 16. The DNA of the CDR3 is TGTGCCAGCAGCCACATCGGCTCGGGACAGCCTGCGGCCCAGTACTTC. Translated, it gives CASSHIGSGQPAAQYF.

V and J are TRBV5-6 and TRBJ1-5; 7 positions match TRBD1. Trimming took 4 bases from V and 2 from J; bases not matched to a gene: 6. The CDR3 is 15 residues long. Germline V CDR1 and CDR2: SGHDT, YYEEEE. CDR3 bases: TGTGCCAGCAGCCCCAGTGGACAGGGCAATCAGCCCCAGCATTTT. Translation: CASSPSGQGNQPQHF.

The DNA of the CDR3 is TGTGCCAGCAGCCTCCGGGTGCCTGGGGCCAACGTCCTGACTTTC. It codes for CASSLRVPGANVLTF. This sequence joins TRBV5-5 and TRBJ2-6; D gene ambiguous. The CDR3 extends over 15 amino acids. With 4 bases removed from V and 2 bases from J, the gap between germline ends came to 10 bases. CDR1 is SGHKS and CDR2 is YYEKEE in the germline V gene (reference sequence).

The chain combines TRBV18 with TRBJ1-4, with D tentatively TRBD1 (6 bases). Germline-derived CDR1 and CDR2 are KGHSH and LQKENI. V was trimmed by 3 bases and J by 2 bases, leaving 13 bases between them. The CDR3 runs to 16 residues. The CDR3 region is CASSPQGGVTNEKLFF. The CDR3 region has the DNA TGTGCCAGCTCACCCCAAGGGGGTGTTACTAATGAAAAACTGTTTTTT.

This chain joins TRBV29-1 and TRBJ2-7; 7 nucleotides line up with TRBD2. The CDR3 covers 13 residues. With V trimmed by 6 bases and J by 6 bases, 11 bases remained unmatched. The V gene's germline CDR1 is SQVTM and CDR2 ANQGSEA. The CDR3 loop is CSVTAPGGGEQYF. The CDR3, as DNA: TGCAGCGTGACAGCTCCGGGGGGTGGCGAGCAGTACTTC.

This chain links TRBV7-2 with TRBJ2-5; D is uncertain. Trimming pared 2 bases from V and 5 bases from J, leaving 18 bases between. Looked up from germline, CDR1 is SGHTA and CDR2 is FQGNSA. This CDR3 has 16 residues. The CDR3, as DNA: TGTGCCAGCAGCTTAATGTTGGCGGCGGAACGGGAGACCCAGTACTTC. It specifies CASSLMLAAERETQYF. The full variable domain, in which reference TRBV7-2 and TRBJ2-5 provide the parts outside the CDR3, is GAGVSQSPSNKVTEKGKDVELRCDPISGHTALYWYRQSLGQGLEFLIYFQGNSAPDKSGLPSDRFSAERTGGSVSTLTIQRTQQEDSAVYLCASSLMLAAERETQYFGPGTRLLVL.

V usage is TRBV19 and J usage is TRBJ2-7; possibly TRBD2 for D (6 bases). The CDR3 is 14 amino acids. The V and J ends lost 5 bases and 2 bases respectively, with 13 bases between them. Germline V gives CDR1 LNHDA, CDR2 SQIVND (reference sequence). CDR3: CASSPRDATYEQYF. DNA for the CDR3: TGTGCCAGTAGTCCGCGGGACGCCACCTACGAGCAGTACTTC.

The J gene is TRBJ1-2, the V gene TRBV7-2; 9 bases are a match to TRBD1. Per the germline V gene, CDR1 is SGHTA and CDR2 is FQGNSA. This CDR3 region has 17 residues. Unmatched junction bases numbered 13, after V lost 6 bases and J lost 2 bases. CDR3 residues: CASRPKLQGAQNYGYTF. The CDR3 region has the DNA TGTGCCAGCAGACCAAAACTACAGGGGGCCCAGAACTATGGCTACACCTTC.

The CDR3 loop reads CASSQRRETQETQYF. CDR3 nucleotides: TGCGCCAGCAGCCAACGACGGGAGACCCAAGAGACCCAGTACTTC. V and J are TRBV4-1 and TRBJ2-5; D is possibly TRBD2 (6 bases). The CDR3 length is 15 residues. The V end was cut by 2 bases, the J end by 1 base, with 11 bases between. Germline values: CDR1 MGHRA, CDR2 YSYEKL.

This chain links TRBV6-2 or TRBV6-3 with TRBJ2-1, with TRBD2 identical over 9 bases. Germline V CDR1 and CDR2: MNHEY, SVGEGT. V trimming: 5 bases; J trimming: 4 bases; junction bases outside the gene matches: 21. CDR3 length: 20 amino acids. The CDR3 DNA sequence: TGTGCCAGCAGTGGGGGGGGCCTTCCCAGAGCGGGAGGTAATTACAATGAGCAGTTCTTC. As protein: CASSGGGLPRAGGNYNEQFF.

The chain is built from TRBV7-2 and TRBJ2-1; 9 nucleotides agree with TRBD2. Looked up from germline, CDR1 is SGHTA and CDR2 is FQGNSA. Trimming took 4 bases from V and 5 from J; bases not matched to a gene: 9. The CDR3 spans 16 residues. The CDR3 loop reads CASSYGLARFDNEQFF. The CDR3 DNA reads TGTGCCAGCAGCTACGGACTAGCGCGATTCGACAATGAGCAGTTCTTC.

V gene TRBV5-6 combines with J gene TRBJ1-5; 10 nucleotides line up with TRBD1. With V trimmed by 4 bases and J by 5 bases, 6 bases remained unmatched. The length of the CDR3 is 15 residues. Per germline, CDR1 SGHDT and CDR2 YYEEEE. DNA for the CDR3: TGTGCCAGCAGCACCGAAGGGACAGGGGATCAGCCCCAGCATTTT. It specifies CASSTEGTGDQPQHF. The whole variable domain, filled in from reference TRBV5-6 and TRBJ1-5, reads DAGVTQSPTHLIKTRGQQVTLRCSPKSGHDTVSWYQQALGQGPQFIFQYYEEEERQRGNFPDRFSGHQFPNYSSELNVNALLLGDSALYLCASSTEGTGDQPQHFGDGTRLSIL.

V is TRBV28 and J is TRBJ2-1; TRBD2 matches 11 bases. Germline V lookup: CDR1 MDHEN, CDR2 SYDVKM. This CDR3 has 13 residues. V lost 8 bases and J lost 8; bases outside the gene matches: 5. CDR3 protein: CASLAGGRDEQFF. In nucleotides, the CDR3 is TGTGCCAGCCTAGCGGGAGGCCGAGATGAGCAGTTCTTC.

The chain couples TRBV18 to TRBJ2-7, with 7 bases identical to TRBD2. The germline CDR1 and CDR2 sequences are KGHSH and LQKENI. V was clipped by 6 bases and J by 3 bases; unmatched bases: 8. This CDR3 is 14 amino acids long. The DNA of the CDR3 is TGTGCCAGCTCTCAAGGTGGGAGGGTCTACGAGCAGTACTTC. Protein product: CASSQGGRVYEQYF. The variable domain in full, with the rest retrieved from reference TRBV18 and TRBJ2-7, is NAGVMQNPRHLVRRRGQEARLRCSPMKGHSHVYWYRQLPEEGLKFMVYLQKENIIDESGMPKERFSAEFPKEGPSILRIQQVVRGDSAAYFCASSQGGRVYEQYFGPGTRLTVT.

This rearrangement joins TRBV3-1 (or the pseudogene TRBV3-2) to TRBJ1-2; TRBD1 matches 8 bases. Germline V gene data show CDR1 as LGHDT and CDR2 as YNNKEL (reference sequence). V lost 4 bases to trimming and J lost 1 base; unmatched junction nucleotides: 8. CDR3 length: 16 residues. The CDR3 loop reads CASSPRGQGFNYGYTF. The CDR3 DNA is TGTGCCAGCAGCCCCAGGGGGCAGGGATTTAACTATGGCTACACCTTC.

The rearrangement uses TRBV5-8 and TRBJ1-3; D gene unclear. The CDR3 length is 17 residues. V lost 5 bases and J 4 bases, leaving 22 bases between the germline ends. Per the germline V gene, CDR1 is SGHTS and CDR2 is YDEGEE. CDR3 region: CASSLRMTLVLGNTIYF. In DNA, the CDR3 is TGTGCCAGCAGTCTCAGAATGACTCTGGTATTAGGAAACACCATATATTTT.

The rearrangement joins TRBV10-3 to TRBJ1-1; D is unresolved. The V end lost 0 bases, the J end lost 6 bases, and 11 bases lay between the germline ends. The CDR3 consists of 14 residues. Germline CDR1 is ENHRY and CDR2 is SYGVKD. CDR3 protein: CAISESSGKSEAFF. In DNA form, the CDR3 reads TGTGCCATCAGTGAGTCTTCGGGAAAGTCTGAAGCTTTCTTT.

The V call is TRBV4-2, the J call TRBJ2-7; no firm D call. The CDR3 covers 12 residues. V was cut by 4 bases and J by 3 bases, with 7 bases left in between. From germline, CDR1 is LGHNA and CDR2 YNFKEQ. CDR3 loop: CASSPSVYEQYF. In DNA form, the CDR3 reads TGTGCCAGCAGCCCCTCGGTCTACGAGCAGTACTTC.